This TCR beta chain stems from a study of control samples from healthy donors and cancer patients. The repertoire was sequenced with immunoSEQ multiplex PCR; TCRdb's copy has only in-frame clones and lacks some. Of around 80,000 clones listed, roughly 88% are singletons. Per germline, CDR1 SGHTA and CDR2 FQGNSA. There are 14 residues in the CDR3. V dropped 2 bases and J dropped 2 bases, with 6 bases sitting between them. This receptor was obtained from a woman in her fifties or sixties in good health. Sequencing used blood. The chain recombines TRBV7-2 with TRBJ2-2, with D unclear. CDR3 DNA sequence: TGTGCCAGCAGCTTATGGTCCAACACCGGGGAGCTGTTTTTT. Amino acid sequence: CASSLWSNTGELFF.